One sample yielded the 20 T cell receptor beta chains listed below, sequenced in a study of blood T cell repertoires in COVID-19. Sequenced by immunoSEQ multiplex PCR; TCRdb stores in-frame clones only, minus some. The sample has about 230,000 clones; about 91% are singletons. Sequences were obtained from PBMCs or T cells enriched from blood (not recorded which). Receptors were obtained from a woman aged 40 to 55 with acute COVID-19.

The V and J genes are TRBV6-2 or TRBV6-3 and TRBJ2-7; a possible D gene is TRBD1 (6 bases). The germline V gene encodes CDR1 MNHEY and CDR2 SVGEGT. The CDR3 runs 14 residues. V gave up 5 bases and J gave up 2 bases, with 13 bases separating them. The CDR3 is CASSLQGLTYEQYV. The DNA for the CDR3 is TGTGCCAGCAGTCTACAGGGCCTGACCTACGAGCAGTACGTC.

CDR3 DNA: TGTGCCAGCAGCCAAGTTTCGGCTCGACTACTGGATGGCTACACCTTC. Its protein is CASSQVSARLLDGYTF. V and J are TRBV14 and TRBJ1-2; D is unresolved. CDR1 is SGHDN and CDR2 is FVKESK in the germline V gene. The CDR3 totals 16 residues. Trimming took off 1 base at V and 6 bases at J, with 18 bases between the two ends.

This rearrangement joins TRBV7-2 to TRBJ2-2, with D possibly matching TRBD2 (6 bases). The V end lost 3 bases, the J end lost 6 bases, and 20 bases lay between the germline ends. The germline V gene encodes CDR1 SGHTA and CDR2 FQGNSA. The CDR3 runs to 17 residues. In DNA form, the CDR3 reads TGTGCCAGCAGCTTGACTAGTGGAGGCGGGGCATCCGGGGAGCTGTTTTTT. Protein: CASSLTSGGGASGELFF.

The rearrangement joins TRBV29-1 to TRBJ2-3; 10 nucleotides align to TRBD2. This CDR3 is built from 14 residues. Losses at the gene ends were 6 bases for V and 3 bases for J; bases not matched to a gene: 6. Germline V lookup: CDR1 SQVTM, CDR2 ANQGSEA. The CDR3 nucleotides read TGCAGCGTCCTTGGGACTAGCGAAACAGATACGCAGTATTTT. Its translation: CSVLGTSETDTQYF.

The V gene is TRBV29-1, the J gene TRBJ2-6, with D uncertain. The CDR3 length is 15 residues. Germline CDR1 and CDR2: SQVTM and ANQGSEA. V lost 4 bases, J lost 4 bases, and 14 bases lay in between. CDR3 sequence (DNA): TGCAGCGTTGGTAGCAGTGCTACAGGGGCCAACGTCCTGACTTTC. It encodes CSVGSSATGANVLTF.

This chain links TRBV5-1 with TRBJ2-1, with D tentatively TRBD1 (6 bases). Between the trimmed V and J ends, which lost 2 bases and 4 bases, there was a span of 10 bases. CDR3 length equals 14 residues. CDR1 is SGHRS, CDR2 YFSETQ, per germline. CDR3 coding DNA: TGCGCCAGCAGCTTCACCGGGACATACAATGAGCAGTTCTTC. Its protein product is CASSFTGTYNEQFF.

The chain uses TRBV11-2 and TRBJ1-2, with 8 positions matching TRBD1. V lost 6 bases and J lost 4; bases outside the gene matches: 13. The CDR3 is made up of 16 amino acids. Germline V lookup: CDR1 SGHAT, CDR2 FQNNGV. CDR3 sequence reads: CASSSYRGVTPYGYTF. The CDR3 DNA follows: TGTGCCAGCAGTTCCTACAGGGGGGTGACTCCCTATGGCTACACCTTC.

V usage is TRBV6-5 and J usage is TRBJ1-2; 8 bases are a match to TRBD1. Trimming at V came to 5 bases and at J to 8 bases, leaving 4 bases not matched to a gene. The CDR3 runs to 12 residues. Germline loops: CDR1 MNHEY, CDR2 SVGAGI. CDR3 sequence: CASSMTGEGYTF. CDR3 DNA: TGTGCCAGCAGTATGACAGGGGAAGGCTACACCTTC.

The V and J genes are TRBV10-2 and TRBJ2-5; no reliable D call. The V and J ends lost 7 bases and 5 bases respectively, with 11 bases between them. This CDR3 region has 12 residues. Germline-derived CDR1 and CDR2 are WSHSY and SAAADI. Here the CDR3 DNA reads TGCGCCAGCACCGTGGCCGGGGAGACCCAGTACTTC. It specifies CASTVAGETQYF.

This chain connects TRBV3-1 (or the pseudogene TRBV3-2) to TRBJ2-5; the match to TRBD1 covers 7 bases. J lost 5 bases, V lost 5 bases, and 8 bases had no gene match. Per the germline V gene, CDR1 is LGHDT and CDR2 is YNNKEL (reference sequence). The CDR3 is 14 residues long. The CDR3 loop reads CASSLRQGRETQYF. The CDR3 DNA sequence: TGTGCCAGCAGCTTAAGACAGGGACGGGAGACCCAGTACTTC.

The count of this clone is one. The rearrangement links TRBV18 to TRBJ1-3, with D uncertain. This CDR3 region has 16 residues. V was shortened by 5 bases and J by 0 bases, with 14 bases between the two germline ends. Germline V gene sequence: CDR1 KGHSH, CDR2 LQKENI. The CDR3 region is CASSVYMGSSGNTIYF. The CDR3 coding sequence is TGTGCCAGCTCAGTTTATATGGGGAGCTCTGGAAACACCATATATTTT.

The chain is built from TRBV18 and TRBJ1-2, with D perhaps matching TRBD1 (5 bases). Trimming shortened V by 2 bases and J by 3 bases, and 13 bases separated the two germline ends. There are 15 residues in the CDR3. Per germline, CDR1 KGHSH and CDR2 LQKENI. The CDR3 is CASSPFSQADYGYTF. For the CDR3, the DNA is TGTGCCAGCTCACCATTTTCACAGGCTGACTATGGCTACACCTTC.

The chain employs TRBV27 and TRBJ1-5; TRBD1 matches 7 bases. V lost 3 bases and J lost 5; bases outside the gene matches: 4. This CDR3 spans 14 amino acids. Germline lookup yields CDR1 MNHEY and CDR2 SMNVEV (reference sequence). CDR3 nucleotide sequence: TGTGCCAGCAGTTTGACAGGGTCCCATCAGCCCCAGCATTTT. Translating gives CASSLTGSHQPQHF.

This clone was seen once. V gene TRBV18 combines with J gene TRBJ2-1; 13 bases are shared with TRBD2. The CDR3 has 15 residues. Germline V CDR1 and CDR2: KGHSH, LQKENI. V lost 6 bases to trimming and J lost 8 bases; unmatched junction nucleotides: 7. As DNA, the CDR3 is TGTGCCAGCTCCCGGACTAGCGGGAGTAGGCATGAGCAGTTCTTC. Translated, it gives CASSRTSGSRHEQFF.

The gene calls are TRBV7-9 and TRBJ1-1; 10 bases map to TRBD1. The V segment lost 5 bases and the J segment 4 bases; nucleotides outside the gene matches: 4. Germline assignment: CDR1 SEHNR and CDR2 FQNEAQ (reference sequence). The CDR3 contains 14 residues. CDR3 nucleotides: TGTGCCAGCAGCACAAGGACAGGGGGCACTGAAGCTTTCTTT. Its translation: CASSTRTGGTEAFF.

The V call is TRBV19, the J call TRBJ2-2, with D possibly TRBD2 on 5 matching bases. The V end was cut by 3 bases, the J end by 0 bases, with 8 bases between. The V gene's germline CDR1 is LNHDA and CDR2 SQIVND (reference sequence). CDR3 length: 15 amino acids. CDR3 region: CASSISGTNTGELFF. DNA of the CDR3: TGTGCCAGTAGTATCAGCGGCACGAACACCGGGGAGCTGTTTTTT.

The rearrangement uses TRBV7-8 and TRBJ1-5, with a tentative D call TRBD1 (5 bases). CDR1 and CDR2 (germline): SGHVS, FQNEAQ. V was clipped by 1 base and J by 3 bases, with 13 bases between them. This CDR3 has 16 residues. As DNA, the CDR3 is TGTGCCAGCAGCTTAGAGGGGCGCAGGGACAATCAGCCCCAGCATTTT. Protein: CASSLEGRRDNQPQHF.

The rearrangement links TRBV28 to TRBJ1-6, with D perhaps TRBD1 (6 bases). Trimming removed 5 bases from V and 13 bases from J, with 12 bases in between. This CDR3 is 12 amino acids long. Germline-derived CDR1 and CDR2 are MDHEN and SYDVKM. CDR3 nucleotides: TGTGCCAGCAGTCTACCAGGGGTTCCCCTCCACTTT. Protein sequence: CASSLPGVPLHF.

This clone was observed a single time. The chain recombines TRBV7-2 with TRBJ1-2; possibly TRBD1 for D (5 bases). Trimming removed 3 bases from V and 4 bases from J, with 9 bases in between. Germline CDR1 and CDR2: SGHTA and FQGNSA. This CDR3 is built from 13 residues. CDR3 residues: CASSLQGTYGYTF. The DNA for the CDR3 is TGTGCCAGCAGCTTGCAGGGTACCTATGGCTACACCTTC.

The CDR3 DNA reads as TGTGCCAGCAGCTTATTTAACGGGGGTACCCTTCCCTATGGCTACACCTTC. Amino acids: CASSLFNGGTLPYGYTF. The chain joins TRBV5-4 to TRBJ1-2; maybe TRBD1 (5 bases). The germline gives CDR1 SGHNT, CDR2 YYREEE (reference sequence). The length of the CDR3 is 17 residues. V lost 2 bases, J lost 4 bases, and 21 bases lay in between.